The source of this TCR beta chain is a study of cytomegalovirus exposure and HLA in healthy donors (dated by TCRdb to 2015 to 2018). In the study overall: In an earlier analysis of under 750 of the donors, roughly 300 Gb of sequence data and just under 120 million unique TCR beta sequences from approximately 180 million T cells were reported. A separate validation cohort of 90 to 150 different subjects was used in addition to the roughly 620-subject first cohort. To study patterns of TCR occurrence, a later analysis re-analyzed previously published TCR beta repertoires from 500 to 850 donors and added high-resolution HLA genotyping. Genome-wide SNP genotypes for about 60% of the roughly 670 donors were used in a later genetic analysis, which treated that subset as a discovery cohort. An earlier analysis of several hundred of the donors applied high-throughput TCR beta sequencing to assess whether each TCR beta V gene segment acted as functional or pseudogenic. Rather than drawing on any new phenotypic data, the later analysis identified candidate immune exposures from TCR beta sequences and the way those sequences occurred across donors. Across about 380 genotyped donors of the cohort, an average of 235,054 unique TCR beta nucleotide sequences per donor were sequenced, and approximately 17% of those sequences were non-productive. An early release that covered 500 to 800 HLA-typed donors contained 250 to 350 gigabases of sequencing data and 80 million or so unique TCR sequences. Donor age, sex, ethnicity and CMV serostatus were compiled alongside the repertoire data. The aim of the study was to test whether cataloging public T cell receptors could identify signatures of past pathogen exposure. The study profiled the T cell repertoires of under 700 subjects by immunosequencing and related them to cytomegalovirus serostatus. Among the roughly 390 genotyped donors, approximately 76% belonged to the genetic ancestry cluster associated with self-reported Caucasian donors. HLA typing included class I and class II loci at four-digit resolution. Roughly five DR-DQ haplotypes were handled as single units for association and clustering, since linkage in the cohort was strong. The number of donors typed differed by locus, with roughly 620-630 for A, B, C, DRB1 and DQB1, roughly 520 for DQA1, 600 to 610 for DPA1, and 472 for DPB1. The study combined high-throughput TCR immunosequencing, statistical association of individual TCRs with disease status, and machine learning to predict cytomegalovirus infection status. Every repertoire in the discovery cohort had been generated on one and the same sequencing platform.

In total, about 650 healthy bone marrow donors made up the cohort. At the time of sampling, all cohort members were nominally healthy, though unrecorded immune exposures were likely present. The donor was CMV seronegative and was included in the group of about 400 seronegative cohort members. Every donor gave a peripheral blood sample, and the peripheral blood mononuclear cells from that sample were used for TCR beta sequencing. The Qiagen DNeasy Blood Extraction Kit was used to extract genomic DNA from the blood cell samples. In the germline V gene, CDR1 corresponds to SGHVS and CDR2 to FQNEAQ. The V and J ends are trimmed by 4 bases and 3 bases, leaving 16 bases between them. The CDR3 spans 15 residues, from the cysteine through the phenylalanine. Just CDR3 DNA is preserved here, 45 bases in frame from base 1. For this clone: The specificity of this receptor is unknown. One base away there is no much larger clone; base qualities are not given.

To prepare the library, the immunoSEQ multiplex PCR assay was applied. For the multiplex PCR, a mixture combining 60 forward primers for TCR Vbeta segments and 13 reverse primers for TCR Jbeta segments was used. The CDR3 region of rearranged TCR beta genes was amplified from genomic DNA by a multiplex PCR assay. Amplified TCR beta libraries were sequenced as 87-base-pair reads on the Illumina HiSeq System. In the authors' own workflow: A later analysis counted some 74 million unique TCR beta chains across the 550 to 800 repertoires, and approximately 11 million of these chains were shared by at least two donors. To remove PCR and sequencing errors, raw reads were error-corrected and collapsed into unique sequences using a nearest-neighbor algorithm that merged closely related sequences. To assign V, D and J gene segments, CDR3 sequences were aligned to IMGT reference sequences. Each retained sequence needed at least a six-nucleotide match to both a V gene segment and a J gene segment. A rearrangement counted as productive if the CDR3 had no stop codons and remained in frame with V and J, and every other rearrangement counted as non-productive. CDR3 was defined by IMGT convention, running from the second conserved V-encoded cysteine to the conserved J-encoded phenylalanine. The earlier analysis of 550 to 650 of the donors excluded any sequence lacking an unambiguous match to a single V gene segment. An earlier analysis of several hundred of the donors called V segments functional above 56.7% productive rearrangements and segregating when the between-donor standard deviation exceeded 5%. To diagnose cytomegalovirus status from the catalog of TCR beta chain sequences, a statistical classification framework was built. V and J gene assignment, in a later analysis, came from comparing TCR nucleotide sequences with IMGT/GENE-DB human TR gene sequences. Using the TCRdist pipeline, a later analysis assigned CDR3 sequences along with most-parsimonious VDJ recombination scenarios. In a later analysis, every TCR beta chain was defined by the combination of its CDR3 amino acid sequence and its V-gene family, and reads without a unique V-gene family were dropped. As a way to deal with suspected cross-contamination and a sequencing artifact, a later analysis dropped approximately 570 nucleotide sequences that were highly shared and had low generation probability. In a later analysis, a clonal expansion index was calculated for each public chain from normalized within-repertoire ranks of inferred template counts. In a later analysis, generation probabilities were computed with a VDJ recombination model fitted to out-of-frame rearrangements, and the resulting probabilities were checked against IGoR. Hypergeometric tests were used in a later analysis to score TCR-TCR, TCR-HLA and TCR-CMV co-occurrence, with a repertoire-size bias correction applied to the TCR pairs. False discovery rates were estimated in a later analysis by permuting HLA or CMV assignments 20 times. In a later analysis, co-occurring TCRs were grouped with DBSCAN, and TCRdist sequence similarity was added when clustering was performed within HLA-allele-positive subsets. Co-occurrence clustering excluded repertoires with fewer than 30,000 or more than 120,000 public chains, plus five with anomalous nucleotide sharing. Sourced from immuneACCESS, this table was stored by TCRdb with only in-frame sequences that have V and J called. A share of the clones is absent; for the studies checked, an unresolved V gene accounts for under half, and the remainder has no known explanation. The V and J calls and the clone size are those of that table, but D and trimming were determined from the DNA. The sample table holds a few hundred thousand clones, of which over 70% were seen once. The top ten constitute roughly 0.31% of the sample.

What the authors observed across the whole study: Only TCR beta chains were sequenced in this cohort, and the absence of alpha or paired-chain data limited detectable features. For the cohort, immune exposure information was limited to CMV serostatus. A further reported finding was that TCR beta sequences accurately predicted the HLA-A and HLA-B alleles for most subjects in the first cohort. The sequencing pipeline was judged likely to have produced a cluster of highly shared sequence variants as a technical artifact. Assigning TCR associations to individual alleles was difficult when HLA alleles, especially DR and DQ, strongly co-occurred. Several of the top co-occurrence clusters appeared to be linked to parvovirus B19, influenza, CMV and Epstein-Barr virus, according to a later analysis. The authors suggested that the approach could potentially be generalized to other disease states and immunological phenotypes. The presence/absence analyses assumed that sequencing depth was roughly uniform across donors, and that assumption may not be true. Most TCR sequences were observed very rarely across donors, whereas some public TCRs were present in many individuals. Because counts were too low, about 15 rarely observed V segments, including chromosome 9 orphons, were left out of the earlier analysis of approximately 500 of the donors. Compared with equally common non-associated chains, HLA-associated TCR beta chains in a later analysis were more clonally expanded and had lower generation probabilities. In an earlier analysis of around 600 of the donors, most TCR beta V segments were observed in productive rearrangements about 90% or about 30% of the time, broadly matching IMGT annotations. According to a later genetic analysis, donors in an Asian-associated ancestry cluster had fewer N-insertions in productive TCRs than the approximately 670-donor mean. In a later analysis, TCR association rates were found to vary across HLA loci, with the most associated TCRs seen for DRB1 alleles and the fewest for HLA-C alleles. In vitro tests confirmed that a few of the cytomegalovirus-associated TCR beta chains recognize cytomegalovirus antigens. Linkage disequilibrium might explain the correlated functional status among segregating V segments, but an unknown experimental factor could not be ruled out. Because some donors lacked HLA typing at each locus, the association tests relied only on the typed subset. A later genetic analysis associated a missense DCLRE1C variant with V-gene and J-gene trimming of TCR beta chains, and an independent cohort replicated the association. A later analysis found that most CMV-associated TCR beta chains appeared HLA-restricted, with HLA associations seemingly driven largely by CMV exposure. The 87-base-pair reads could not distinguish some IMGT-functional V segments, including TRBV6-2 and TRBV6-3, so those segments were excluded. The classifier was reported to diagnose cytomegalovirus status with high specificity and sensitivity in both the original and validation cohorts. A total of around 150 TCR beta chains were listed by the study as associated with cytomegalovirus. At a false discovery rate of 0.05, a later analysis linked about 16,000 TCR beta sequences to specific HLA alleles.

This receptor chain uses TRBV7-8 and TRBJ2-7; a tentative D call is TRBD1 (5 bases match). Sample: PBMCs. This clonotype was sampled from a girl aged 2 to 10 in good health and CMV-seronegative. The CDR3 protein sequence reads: CASSSDRNSYYEQYF. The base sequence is TGTGCCAGCAGCTCAGACAGAAACTCCTACTACGAGCAGTACTTC. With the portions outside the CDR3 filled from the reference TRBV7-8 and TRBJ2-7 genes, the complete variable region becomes GAGVSQSPRYKVAKRGQDVALRCDPISGHVSLFWYQQALGQGPEFLTYFQNEAQLDKSGLPSDRFFAERPEGSVSTLKIQRTQQEDSAVYLCASSSDRNSYYEQYFGPGTRLTVT.